This TCR beta chain was profiled in a study of blood T cells in healthy people across ages. Concerning this clonotype itself: Its antigen remains unknown.

With a J-beta primer mix and a sample-barcoded 5' primer, a second PCR ran about 7 to 12 cycles. A minimum of 2.5 million CDR3-containing paired-end reads was obtained for each sample. TCRdb re-called the 5' RACE reads with MiXCR, one entry per CDR3 protein. In the table there are approximately 1.5 million distinct CDR3 sequences, 35% to 45% of which are singletons. General study findings and limits: Age showed a roughly linear inverse relationship with TCR beta diversity per million T cells. Higher diversity, along with more naive CD4+ cells, distinguished long-lived donors from aged donors.

Donors ranged from 6 to 90 years old and were healthy Caucasians in Russia. J was trimmed by 3 bases and V by 4 bases; bases with no gene match: 5. In germline, CDR1 is SGHAT, CDR2 FQNNGV. This CDR3 is built from 15 residues. Sequencing was performed on blood. The sequence came from a woman younger than 30 in good health. This sequence joins TRBV11-2 and TRBJ2-1, with TRBD2 identical over 8 bases. The CDR3 loop reads CASSSKGLGYNEQFF. CDR3 DNA sequence: TGTGCCAGCAGCTCAAAGGGACTAGGCTACAATGAGCAGTTCTTC.